Included here is one T cell receptor beta chain sequence, with context. The length of the CDR3 is 13 residues. Germline assignment: CDR1 GTSNPN and CDR2 SVGIG (reference sequence). V lost 4 bases, J lost 2 bases, and 12 bases lay in between. The data are from a study of blood T cell repertoires in COVID-19. Study-level background: There were acute and convalescent COVID-19 samples, and they came from the United States, Italy and Spain.

The repertoire was sequenced with immunoSEQ multiplex PCR; TCRdb's copy has only in-frame clones and lacks some. The sample contains about 230,000 clones, more than 65% of which appear only once. The chain links TRBV30 to TRBJ2-7; possibly TRBD1 for D (5 bases). Sequencing was done on a sample of peripheral blood. The sequence came from a man aged 45 to 65 with active or convalescent COVID-19. CDR3 nucleotide sequence: TGTGCCTGGACAGGGAAGGGAACCTACGAGCAGTACTTC. Translating it yields CAWTGKGTYEQYF.